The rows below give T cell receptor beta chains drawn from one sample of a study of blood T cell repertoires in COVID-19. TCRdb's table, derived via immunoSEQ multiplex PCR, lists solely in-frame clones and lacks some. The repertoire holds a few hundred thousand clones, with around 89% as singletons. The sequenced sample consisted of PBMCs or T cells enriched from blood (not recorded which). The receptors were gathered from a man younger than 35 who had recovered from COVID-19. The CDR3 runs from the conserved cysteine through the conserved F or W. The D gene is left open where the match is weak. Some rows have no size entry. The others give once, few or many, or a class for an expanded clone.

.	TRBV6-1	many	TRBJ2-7	CASSEGPGYSYEQYF	TGTGCCAGCAGTGAGGGCCCAGGGTACTCCTACGAGCAGTACTTC
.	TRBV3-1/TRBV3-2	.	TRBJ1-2	CASSQGLGEIGYGYTF	TGTGCCAGCAGCCAAGGACTAGGGGAAATAGGATATGGCTACACCTTC
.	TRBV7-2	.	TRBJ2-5	CASRSQETQYF	TGTGCCAGCAGATCACAAGAGACCCAGTACTTC
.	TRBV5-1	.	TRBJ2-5	CASSLGSRGGETQYF	TGCGCCAGCAGCTTGGGGTCACGGGGTGGTGAGACCCAGTACTTC
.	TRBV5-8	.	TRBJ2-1	CASSFPYGVAGTYNEQFF	TGTGCCAGCAGCTTTCCCTACGGAGTGGCGGGGACCTACAATGAGCAGTTCTTC
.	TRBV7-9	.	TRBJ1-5	CASSLGPGSNQPQHF	TGTGCCAGCAGCTTAGGCCCGGGGAGCAATCAGCCCCAGCATTTT
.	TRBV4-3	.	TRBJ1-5	CASSQDRMGDQPQHF	TGCGCCAGCAGCCAAGATCGAATGGGAGACCAGCCCCAGCATTTT
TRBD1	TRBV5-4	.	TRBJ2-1	CASSLTGTGRDNEQFF	TGTGCCAGCAGCCTAACCGGGACAGGGAGGGATAATGAGCAGTTCTTC
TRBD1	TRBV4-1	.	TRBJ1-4	CASSQEMGQGGLKLFF	TGCGCCAGCAGCCAAGAGATGGGACAGGGAGGGCTAAAACTGTTTTTT
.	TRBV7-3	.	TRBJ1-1	CASSITLNTEAFF	TGTGCCAGCAGCATTACACTGAACACTGAAGCTTTCTTT
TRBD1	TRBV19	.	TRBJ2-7	CATRQGYEQYF	TGTGCCACTAGACAGGGTTACGAGCAGTACTTC
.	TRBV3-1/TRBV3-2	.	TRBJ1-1	CASSQGAQNTEAFF	TGTGCCAGCAGCCAAGGCGCCCAGAACACTGAAGCTTTCTTT
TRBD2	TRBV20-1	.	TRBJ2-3	CSASSLAVRDTQYF	TGCAGTGCTAGTAGCCTAGCGGTTAGGGATACGCAGTATTTT
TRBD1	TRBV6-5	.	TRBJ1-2	CASSLQGYGYTF	TGTGCCAGCAGTTTACAGGGGTATGGCTACACCTTC
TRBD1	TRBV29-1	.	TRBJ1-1	CSVEEGGPGTEAFF	TGCAGCGTTGAAGAAGGGGGCCCAGGCACTGAAGCTTTCTTT
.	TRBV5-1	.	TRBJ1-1	CASSHGHTSEAFF	TGCGCCAGCAGCCACGGACACACTTCTGAAGCTTTCTTT
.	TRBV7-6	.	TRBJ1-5	CASSNELEPQHF	TGTGCCAGCAGCAATGAATTAGAGCCCCAGCATTTT
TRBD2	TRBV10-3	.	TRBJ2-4	CAISELRGAVLAKNIQYF	TGTGCCATCAGTGAGTTGCGGGGGGCCGTACTAGCCAAAAACATTCAGTACTTC
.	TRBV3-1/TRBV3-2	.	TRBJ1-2	CASSQEAGLYGYTF	TGTGCCAGCAGCCAAGAGGCGGGGCTCTATGGCTACACCTTC
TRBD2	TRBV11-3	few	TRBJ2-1	CASSPGLAAYNEQFF	TGTGCCAGCAGCCCCGGACTAGCGGCCTACAATGAGCAGTTCTTC
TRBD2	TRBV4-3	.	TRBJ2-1	CASSRSTSGRGDEQFF	TGCGCCAGCAGCCGATCGACTAGCGGGAGGGGGGATGAGCAGTTCTTC
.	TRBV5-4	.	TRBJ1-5	CASSLSGEKGQPQHF	TGTGCCAGCAGCTTGAGCGGGGAAAAGGGTCAGCCCCAGCATTTT
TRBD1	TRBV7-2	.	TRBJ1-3	CASSQGAVGNTIYF	TGTGCCAGCAGTCAGGGGGCAGTCGGAAACACCATATATTTT
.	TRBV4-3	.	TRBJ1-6	CASSRERDTYNSPLHF	TGCGCCAGCAGTCGAGAAAGGGACACCTATAATTCACCCCTCCACTTT
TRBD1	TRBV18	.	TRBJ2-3	CASQQGAVRTDTQYF	TGTGCCAGCCAACAGGGGGCAGTAAGGACAGATACGCAGTATTTT
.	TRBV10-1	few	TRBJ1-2	CASSEGGSYGYTF	TGCGCCAGCAGTGAGGGGGGCAGCTATGGCTACACCTTC
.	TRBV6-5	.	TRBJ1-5	CASSYNINQPQHF	TGTGCCAGCAGTTATAACATAAATCAGCCCCAGCATTTT
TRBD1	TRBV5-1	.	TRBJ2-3	CASSFRDRATDTQYF	TGCGCCAGCAGCTTTAGGGACAGAGCCACAGATACGCAGTATTTT
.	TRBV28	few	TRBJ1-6	CASSAPYRNRVRSPLHF	TGTGCCAGCAGCGCTCCTTACCGAAACAGGGTACGATCACCCCTCCACTTT
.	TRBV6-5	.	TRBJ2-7	CASRREQGWSYEQYF	TGTGCCAGCAGACGGGAACAGGGATGGTCCTACGAGCAGTACTTC
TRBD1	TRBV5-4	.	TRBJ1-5	CASSLGPGGGRNQPQHF	TGTGCCAGCAGCTTGGGTCCAGGGGGCGGTCGCAATCAGCCCCAGCATTTT
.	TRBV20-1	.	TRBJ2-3	CSASIRGITDTQYF	TGCAGTGCTAGTATTCGGGGGATAACAGATACGCAGTATTTT
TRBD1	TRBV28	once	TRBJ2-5	CASSSPDRFLWTQYF	TGTGCCAGCAGTTCTCCGGACAGGTTTTTGTGGACCCAGTACTTC
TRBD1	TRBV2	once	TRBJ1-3	CASSMTGGRSGNTIYF	TGTGCCAGCAGTATGACAGGGGGGAGGTCTGGAAACACCATATATTTT
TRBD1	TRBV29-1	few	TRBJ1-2	CSATGGDGYTF	TGCAGCGCCACAGGGGGCGATGGCTACACCTTC
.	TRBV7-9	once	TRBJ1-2	CASSLGGILNYGYTF	TGTGCCAGCAGCTTAGGAGGAATTCTCAACTATGGCTACACCTTC
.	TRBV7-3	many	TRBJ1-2	CASSLTGGYGYTF	TGTGCCAGCAGCTTAACGGGGGGTTATGGCTACACCTTC
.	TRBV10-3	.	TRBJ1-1	CAISESGNEAFF	TGTGCCATCAGTGAGTCTGGCAATGAAGCTTTCTTT
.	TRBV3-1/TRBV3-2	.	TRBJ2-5	CASSQVFRFEETQYF	TGTGCCAGCAGCCAAGTATTCAGGTTCGAGGAGACCCAGTACTTC
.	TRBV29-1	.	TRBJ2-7	CSVARNGQPYEQYF	TGCAGCGTTGCCCGAAATGGACAGCCCTACGAGCAGTACTTC
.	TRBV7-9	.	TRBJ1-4	CASSPRQELFF	TGTGCCAGCAGCCCAAGACAGGAACTGTTTTTT
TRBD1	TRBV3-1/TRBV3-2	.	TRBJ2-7	CASSPGTGVYEQYF	TGTGCCAGCAGCCCCGGGACAGGGGTGTACGAGCAGTACTTC
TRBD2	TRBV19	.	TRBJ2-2	CASSIPRLAGGTGELFF	TGTGCCAGTAGTATCCCCAGACTAGCGGGGGGGACCGGGGAGCTGTTTTTT
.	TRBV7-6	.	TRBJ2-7	CASSLARSDNSYEQYF	TGTGCCAGCAGCTTAGCGCGTAGTGACAACTCCTACGAGCAGTACTTC
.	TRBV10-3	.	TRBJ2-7	CAITQTGGLNEQYF	TGTGCCATCACGCAGACCGGGGGGCTTAACGAGCAGTACTTC
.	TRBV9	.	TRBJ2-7	CASSGRSGAPTYEQYF	TGTGCCAGCAGCGGACGATCGGGAGCCCCGACCTACGAGCAGTACTTC
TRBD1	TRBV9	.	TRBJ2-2	CASSTQGTPNTGELFF	TGTGCCAGCAGCACACAGGGGACCCCGAACACCGGGGAGCTGTTTTTT
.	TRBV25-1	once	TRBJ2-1	CASSSDGSSYNEQFF	TGTGCCAGCAGTTCGGACGGGAGCTCCTACAATGAGCAGTTCTTC
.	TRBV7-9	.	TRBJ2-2	CASSPRDIITGELFF	TGTGCCAGCAGCCCCCGGGACATTATCACCGGGGAGCTGTTTTTT
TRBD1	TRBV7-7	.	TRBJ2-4	CASSLADRAPKNIQYF	TGTGCCAGCAGCTTGGCCGACAGGGCCCCCAAAAACATTCAGTACTTC